This T cell receptor (beta chain) was recovered during a study of shared clonotypes between healthy human individuals. Trimming left V 2 bases short and J 0 bases short, with 17 bases between. The CDR3 is 17 amino acids. Looked up from germline, CDR1 is SGHAT and CDR2 is FQNNGV. TCRdb's table, derived via immunoSEQ multiplex PCR, lists solely in-frame clones and lacks some. The profile shows over a million clones, roughly 70% of them singletons. This TCR was recovered from a man between 18 and 35 years old in good health. Specimen: memory CD4+ T cells sorted from blood. Subset denoted: CD45RA-negative fraction. V usage is TRBV11-2 and J usage is TRBJ2-7, with D possibly being TRBD1 (5 bases). The CDR3 bases are TGTGCCAGCAGCTTACCCCTCACAGGCCCCCTCTCCTACGAGCAGTACTTC. Translating gives CASSLPLTGPLSYEQYF.